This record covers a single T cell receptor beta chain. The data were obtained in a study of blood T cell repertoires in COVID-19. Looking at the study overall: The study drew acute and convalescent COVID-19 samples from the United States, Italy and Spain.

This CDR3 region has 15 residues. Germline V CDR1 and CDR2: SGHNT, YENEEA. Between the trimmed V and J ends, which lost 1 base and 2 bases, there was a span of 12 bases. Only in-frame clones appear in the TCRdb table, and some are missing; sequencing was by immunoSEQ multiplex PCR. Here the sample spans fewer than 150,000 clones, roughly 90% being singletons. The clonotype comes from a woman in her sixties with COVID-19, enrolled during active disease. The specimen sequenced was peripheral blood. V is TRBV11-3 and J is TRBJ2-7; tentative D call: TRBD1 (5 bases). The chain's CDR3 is CASSLGAGPTYEQYF. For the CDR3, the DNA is TGTGCCAGCAGCTTAGGCGCAGGGCCGACCTACGAGCAGTACTTC.